This TCR beta chain was recovered during a study of OX40 agonist ivuxolimab in advanced cancers. General notes on the study: Ivuxolimab was an agonistic, fully human IgG2 monoclonal antibody directed against OX40 (CD134), a costimulatory receptor. The paper reports the monotherapy dose-escalation portion (N ≈ 52 patients) of the phase I ivuxolimab trial. The point of sequencing TCRbeta in the periphery was to test whether ivuxolimab changed TCR sequence diversity and drove clonal T-cell expansion. Intravenous ivuxolimab was administered to patients every 2 weeks at six dose levels: 0.01, 0.1, 0.3, 1.5, 3 and 10 mg/kg. Of the approximately 50 patients in dose escalation, 19 had hepatocellular carcinoma, about 15 had melanoma, 9 had renal cell carcinoma and 9 had head and neck cancer. Partial responses were achieved by three dose-escalation patients, of whom one had hepatocellular carcinoma and two had cutaneous melanoma. Patients were allowed to have had prior anti-PD-1, anti-PD-L1 or anti-CTLA-4 therapy, and approximately 40% of the dose-escalation patients had been treated with checkpoint inhibitors. In the dose-escalation cohort, approximately 80% of patients were male, and the mean age was 60 years with a range of about 20 to 80. Overall results and qualifications from the work: On average, CD8+ T cells showed more expanded clones than CD4+ T cells after ivuxolimab. At doses of 0.1 to 3.0 mg/kg, clonal expansion of both CD4+ and CD8+ blood T cells was observed from baseline to week 6. The antigen specificity of the clonally expanded peripheral T cells was not determined. Partial responders in the 0.1-3.0 mg/kg groups had among the lowest normalized peripheral clonal expansion, especially among CD8+ T cells. Low levels of normalized T-cell clonal expansion were also seen in some patients who did not respond.

Regarding this clone: Its antigen is not yet known. Base qualities were left out, and no much larger clone turns up one base away.

Patients with autoimmune disease history or receiving systemic immunosuppression were excluded from the trial. Peripheral blood for TCR sequencing was collected from all dose cohorts at baseline, on cycle 4 day 1, and on cycle 7 day 1. The samples were taken from a phase I, first-in-human, multicenter, open-label dose-escalation trial of ivuxolimab. The trial enrolled adults with locally advanced or metastatic head and neck squamous cell, hepatocellular, melanoma or renal cell carcinoma. Before TCR sequencing, CD4+ and CD8+ T cells were separately sorted from peripheral blood. The germline V gene encodes CDR1 SEHNR and CDR2 FQNEAQ (reference sequence). The V end loses 1 base and the J end loses 4 bases, and a stretch of 8 bases separates them. From its cysteine to its phenylalanine, the CDR3 spans 14 amino acids. Just CDR3 DNA is preserved here, 42 bases in frame from base 1. Genomic DNA was isolated from the sorted cells so that the TCRbeta CDR3 region could be sequenced. The immunoSEQ Assay was used to sequence the TCRbeta CDR3 regions. Sourced from immuneACCESS, this table was stored by TCRdb with only in-frame sequences that have V and J called. A share of the clones is absent; for the studies checked, an unresolved V gene accounts for under half, and the remainder has no known explanation. The sample table lists 45,000 to 65,000 clones, about 90% of them with a count of one. The ten largest clonotypes hold just under 7% of the sample.

The chain joins TRBV7-9 to TRBJ2-1; the D gene assignment is ambiguous. The clonotype originates from an adult with an advanced solid tumor such as melanoma, head and neck, liver or kidney cancer. Material: CD4+ or CD8+ T cells sorted from blood, obtained in a trial of the OX40 agonist ivuxolimab. CDR3 loop: CASSLEVGYNEQFF. The nucleotides are TGTGCCAGCAGCTTAGAGGTAGGGTACAATGAGCAGTTCTTC.